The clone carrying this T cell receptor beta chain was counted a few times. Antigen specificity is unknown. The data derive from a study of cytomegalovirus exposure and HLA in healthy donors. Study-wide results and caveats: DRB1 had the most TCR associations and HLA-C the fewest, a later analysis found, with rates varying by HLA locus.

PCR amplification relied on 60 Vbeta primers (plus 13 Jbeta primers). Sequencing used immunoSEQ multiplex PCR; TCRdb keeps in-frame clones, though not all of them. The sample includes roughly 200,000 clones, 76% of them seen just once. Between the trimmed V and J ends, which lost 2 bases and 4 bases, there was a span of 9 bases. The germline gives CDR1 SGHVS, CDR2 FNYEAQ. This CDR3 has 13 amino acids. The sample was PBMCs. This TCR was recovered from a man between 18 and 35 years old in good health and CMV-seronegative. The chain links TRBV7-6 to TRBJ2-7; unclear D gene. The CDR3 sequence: CASSLLGDYEQYF. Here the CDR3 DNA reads TGTGCCAGCAGCTTACTAGGAGATTACGAGCAGTACTTC.